This T cell receptor beta chain appears in the sequencing data of a study of shared clonotypes between healthy human individuals. The CDR3 consists of 15 residues. Germline V gene lookup returns CDR1 MNHEY and CDR2 SMNVEV (reference sequence). The V segment lost 6 bases and the J segment 3 bases; nucleotides outside the gene matches: 8. About this clone: As yet, its antigen is unknown.

The naive CD8 population came from CD45RO-negative cells selected for CCR7, without terminally differentiated effector memory CD45RA+ cells. Study outcomes and limitations: Sequencing depth was expected to influence donor clonotype sharing. In contrast to clonotypes shared by all four donors, non-shared clonotypes had lower generation probabilities.

Produced via immunoSEQ multiplex PCR; TCRdb's table is partial and in-frame only. The sample contains about 2 million clones, about 94% of which appear only once. The TCR sequence derives from a man younger than 30 in good health. V gene TRBV27 combines with J gene TRBJ2-1; 7 nucleotides agree with TRBD2. Sequenced sample: naive CD8+ T cells sorted from blood. The chain's CDR3 is CASRTLADLYNEQFF. CDR3 bases: TGTGCCAGCAGGACTCTAGCGGACCTCTACAATGAGCAGTTCTTC.